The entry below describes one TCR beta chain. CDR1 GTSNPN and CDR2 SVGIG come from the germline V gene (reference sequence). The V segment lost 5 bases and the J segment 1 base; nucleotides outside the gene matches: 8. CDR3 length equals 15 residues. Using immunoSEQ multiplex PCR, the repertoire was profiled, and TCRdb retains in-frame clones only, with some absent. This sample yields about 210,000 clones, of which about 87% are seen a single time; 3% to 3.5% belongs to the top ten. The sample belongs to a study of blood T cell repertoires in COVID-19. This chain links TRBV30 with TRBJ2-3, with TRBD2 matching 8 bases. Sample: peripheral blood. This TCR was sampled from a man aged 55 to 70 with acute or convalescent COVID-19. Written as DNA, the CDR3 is TGTGCCTGGGTCCGGGGGGGAACTGGCACAGATACGCAGTATTTT. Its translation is CAWVRGGTGTDTQYF. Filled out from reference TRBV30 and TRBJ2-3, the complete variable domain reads SQTIHQWPATLVQPVGSPLSLECTVEGTSNPNLYWYRQAAGRGLQLLFYSVGIGQISSEVPQNLSASRPQDRQFILSSKKLLLSDSGFYLCAWVRGGTGTDTQYFGPGTRLTVL.